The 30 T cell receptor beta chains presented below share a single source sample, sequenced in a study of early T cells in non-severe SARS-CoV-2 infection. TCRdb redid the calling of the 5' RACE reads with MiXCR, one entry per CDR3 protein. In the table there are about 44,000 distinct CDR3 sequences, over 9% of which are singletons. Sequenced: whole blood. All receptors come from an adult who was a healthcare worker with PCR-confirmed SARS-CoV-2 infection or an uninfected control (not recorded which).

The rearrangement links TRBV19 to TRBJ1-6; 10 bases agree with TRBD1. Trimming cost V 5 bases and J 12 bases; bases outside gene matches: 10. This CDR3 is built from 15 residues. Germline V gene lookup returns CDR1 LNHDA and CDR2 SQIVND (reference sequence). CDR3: CASSSSGTGVRPLHF. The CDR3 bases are TGTGCCAGTAGTTCTTCCGGGACAGGGGTGAGACCCCTCCACTTT.

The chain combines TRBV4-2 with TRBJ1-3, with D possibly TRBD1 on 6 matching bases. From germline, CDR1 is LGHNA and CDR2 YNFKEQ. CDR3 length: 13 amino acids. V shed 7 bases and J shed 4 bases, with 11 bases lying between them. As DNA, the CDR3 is TGTGCCAGCATGTACAGGGACGGAAACACCATATATTTT. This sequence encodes CASMYRDGNTIYF.

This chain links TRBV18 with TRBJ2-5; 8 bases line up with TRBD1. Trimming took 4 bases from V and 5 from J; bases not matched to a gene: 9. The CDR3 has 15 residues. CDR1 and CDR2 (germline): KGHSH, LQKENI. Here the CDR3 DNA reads TGTGCCAGCTCACGACAAGACCCAGGGGGCGAGACCCAGTACTTC. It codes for CASSRQDPGGETQYF. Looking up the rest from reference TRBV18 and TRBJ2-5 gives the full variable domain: NAGVMQNPRHLVRRRGQEARLRCSPMKGHSHVYWYRQLPEEGLKFMVYLQKENIIDESGMPKERFSAEFPKEGPSILRIQQVVRGDSAAYFCASSRQDPGGETQYFGPGTRLLVL.

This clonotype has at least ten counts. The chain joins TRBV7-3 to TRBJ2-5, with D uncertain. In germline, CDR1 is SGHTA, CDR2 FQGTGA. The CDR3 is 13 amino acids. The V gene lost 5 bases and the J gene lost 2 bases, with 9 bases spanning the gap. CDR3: CASSVTYQETQYF. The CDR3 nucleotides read TGTGCCAGCAGCGTTACATATCAAGAGACCCAGTACTTC. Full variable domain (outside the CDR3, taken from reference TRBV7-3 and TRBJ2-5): GAGVSQTPSNKVTEKGKYVELRCDPISGHTALYWYRQSLGQGPEFLIYFQGTGAADDSGLPNDRFFAVRPEGSVSTLKIQRTERGDSAVYLCASSVTYQETQYFGPGTRLLVL.

The CDR3 is CASSLEGDEQFF. CDR3 in DNA: TGTGCCAGCAGCTTAGAAGGGGATGAGCAGTTCTTC. The chain recombines TRBV11-2 with TRBJ2-1, with a possible D match to TRBD1 (5 bases). CDR1 and CDR2 from the germline V gene are SGHAT and FQNNGV. The CDR3 runs 12 residues. Between the trimmed V and J ends, which lost 0 bases and 8 bases, there was a span of 5 bases.

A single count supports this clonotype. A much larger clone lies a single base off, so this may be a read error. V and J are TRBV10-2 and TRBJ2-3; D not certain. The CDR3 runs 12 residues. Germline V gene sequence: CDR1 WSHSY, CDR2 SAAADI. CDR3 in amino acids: CASSPGSDTQNF. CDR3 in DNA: TGCGCCAGCAGCCCCGGGTCAGATACGCAGAATTTT.

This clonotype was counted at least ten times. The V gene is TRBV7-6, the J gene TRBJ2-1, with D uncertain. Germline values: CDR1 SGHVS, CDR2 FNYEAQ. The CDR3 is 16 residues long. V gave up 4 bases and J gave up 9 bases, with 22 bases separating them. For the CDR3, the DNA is TGTGCCAGCAGCTCCGCCGTAGCTGCCGAATGGAGTGAGCAGTTCTTC. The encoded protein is CASSSAVAAEWSEQFF.

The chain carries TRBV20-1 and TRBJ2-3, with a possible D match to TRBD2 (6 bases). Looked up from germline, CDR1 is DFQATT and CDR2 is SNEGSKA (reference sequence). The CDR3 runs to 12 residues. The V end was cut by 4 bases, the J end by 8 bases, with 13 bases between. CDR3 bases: TGCAGTGCTAAGACCCCGCGGGGTACGCAGTATTTT. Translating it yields CSAKTPRGTQYF.

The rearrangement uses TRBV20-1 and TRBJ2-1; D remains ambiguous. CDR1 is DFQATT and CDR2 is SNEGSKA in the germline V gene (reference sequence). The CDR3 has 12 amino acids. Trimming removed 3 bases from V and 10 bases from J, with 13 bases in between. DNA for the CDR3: TGCAGTGCTAGGCCAGGTCCTAACGAGCAGTTCTTC. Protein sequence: CSARPGPNEQFF.

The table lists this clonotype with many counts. CDR3 DNA sequence: TGTGCCAGCAGTGCACAGGGGAATAGAGAGCCCCAGCATTTT. Its translation: CASSAQGNREPQHF. The genes are TRBV2 and TRBJ1-5; 7 bases are a match to TRBD1. Germline V gene sequence: CDR1 SNHLY, CDR2 FYNNEI. The V and J ends lost 4 bases and 8 bases, in that order; junction bases with no gene match: 8. This CDR3 comprises 14 residues.

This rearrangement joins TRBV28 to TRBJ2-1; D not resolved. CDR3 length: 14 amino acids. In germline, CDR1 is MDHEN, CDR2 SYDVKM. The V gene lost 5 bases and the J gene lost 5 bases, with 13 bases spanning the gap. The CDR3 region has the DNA TGTGCCAGCAGTCCCTCCAGCCTTAACAATGAGCAGTTCTTC. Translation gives CASSPSSLNNEQFF.

The CDR3 region has the DNA TGTGCCAGTAGTATCCGGGACGGAACCTACAATGAGCAGTTCTTC. This codes for CASSIRDGTYNEQFF. The chain is built from TRBV19 and TRBJ2-1; either TRBD1 or TRBD2 may supply D (5 bases each). This CDR3 has 15 amino acids. V was shortened by 3 bases and J by 2 bases, with 11 bases between the two germline ends. CDR1 and CDR2 from the germline V gene are LNHDA and SQIVND (reference sequence).

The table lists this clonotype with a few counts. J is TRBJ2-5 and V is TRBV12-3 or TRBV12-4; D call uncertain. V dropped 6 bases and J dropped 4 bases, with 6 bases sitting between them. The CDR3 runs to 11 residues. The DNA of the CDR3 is TGTGCCAGCAGACTCGGAGAGACCCAGTACTTC. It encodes CASRLGETQYF.

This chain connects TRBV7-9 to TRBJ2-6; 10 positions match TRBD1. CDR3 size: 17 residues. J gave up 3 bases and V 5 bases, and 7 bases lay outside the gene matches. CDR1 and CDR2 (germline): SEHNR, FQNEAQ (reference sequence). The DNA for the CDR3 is TGTGCCAGCAGCCCGGGACAGGGGCGACGTGGGGCCAACGTCCTGACTTTC. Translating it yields CASSPGQGRRGANVLTF.

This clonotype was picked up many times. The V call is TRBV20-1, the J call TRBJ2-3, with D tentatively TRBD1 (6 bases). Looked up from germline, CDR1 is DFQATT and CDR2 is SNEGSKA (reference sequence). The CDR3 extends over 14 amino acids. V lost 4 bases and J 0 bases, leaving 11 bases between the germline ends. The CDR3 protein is CSAKDRRSTDTQYF. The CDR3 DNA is TGCAGTGCTAAGGACAGACGGAGCACAGATACGCAGTATTTT.

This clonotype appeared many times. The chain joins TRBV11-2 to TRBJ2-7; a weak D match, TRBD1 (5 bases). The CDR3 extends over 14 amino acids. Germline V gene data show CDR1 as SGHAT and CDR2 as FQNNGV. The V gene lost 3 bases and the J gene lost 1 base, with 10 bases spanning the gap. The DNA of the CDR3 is TGTGCCAGCAGCTTTCCGACAGCTTCCTACGAGCAGTACTTC. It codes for CASSFPTASYEQYF.

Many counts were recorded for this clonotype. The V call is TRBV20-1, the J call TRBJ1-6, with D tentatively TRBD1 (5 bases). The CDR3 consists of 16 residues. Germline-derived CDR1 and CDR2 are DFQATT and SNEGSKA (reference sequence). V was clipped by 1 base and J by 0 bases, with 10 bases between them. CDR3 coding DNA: TGCAGTGCTAGAGTGCAGGGAAGCTCCTATAATTCACCCCTCCACTTT. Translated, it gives CSARVQGSSYNSPLHF.

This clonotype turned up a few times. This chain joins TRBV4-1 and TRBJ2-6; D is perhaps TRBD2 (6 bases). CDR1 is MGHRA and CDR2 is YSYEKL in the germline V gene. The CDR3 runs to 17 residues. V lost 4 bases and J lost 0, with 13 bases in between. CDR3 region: CASSRGTGNSGANVLTF. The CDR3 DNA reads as TGCGCCAGCAGCCGGGGGACTGGAAACTCTGGGGCCAACGTCCTGACTTTC.

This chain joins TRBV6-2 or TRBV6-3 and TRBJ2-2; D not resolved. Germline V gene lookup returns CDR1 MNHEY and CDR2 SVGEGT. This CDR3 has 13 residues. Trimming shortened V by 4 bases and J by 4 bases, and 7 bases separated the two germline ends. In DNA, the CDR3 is TGTGCCAGCAGTTGGACGGGCACCGGGGAGCTGTTTTTT. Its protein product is CASSWTGTGELFF.

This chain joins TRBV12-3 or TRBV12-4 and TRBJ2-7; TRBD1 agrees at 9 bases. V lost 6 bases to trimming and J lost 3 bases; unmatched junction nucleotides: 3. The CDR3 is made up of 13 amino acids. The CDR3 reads CASRMTGGYEQYF. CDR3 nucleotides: TGTGCCAGCAGGATGACAGGGGGCTACGAGCAGTACTTC.

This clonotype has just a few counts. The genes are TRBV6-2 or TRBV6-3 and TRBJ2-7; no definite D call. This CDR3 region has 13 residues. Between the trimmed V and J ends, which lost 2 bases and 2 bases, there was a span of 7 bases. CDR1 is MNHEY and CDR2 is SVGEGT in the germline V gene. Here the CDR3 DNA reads TGTGCCAGCAGTTACCTAGGAACCTACGAGCAGTACTTC. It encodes CASSYLGTYEQYF.

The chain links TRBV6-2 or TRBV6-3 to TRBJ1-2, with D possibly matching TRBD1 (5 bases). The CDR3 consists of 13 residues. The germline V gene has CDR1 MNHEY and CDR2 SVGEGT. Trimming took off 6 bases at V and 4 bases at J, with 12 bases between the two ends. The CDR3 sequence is CASSEGPTYGYTF. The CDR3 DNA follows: TGTGCCAGCAGCGAGGGACCGACCTATGGCTACACCTTC.

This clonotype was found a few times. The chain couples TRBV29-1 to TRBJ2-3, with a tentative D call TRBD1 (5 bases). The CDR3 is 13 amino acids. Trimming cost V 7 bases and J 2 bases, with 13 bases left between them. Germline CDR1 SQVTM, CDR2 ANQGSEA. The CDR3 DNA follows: TGCAGCGCTCGACAGTCCGCCACAGATACGCAGTATTTT. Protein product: CSARQSATDTQYF.

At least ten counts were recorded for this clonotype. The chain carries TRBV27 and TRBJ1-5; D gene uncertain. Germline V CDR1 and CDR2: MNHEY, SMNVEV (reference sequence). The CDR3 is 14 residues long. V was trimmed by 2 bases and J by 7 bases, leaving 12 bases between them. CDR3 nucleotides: TGTGCCAGCAGTTTACGTTGGGGTTTGCAGCCCCAGCATTTT. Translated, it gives CASSLRWGLQPQHF.

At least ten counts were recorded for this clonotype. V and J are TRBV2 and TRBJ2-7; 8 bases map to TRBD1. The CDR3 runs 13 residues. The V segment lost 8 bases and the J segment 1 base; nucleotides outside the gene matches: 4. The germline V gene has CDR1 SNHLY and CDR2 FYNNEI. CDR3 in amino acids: CASLGQASYEQYF. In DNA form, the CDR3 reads TGTGCCAGCCTGGGACAGGCGTCCTACGAGCAGTACTTC.

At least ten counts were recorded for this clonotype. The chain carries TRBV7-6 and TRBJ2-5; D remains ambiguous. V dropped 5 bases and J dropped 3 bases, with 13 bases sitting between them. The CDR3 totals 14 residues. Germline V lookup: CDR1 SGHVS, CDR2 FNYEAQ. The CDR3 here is CASSPIAAEETQYF. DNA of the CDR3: TGTGCCAGCAGCCCTATTGCGGCCGAAGAGACCCAGTACTTC.

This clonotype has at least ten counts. This chain's CDR3 is CSARDLSGSDTQYF. The CDR3 DNA is TGCAGTGCTAGAGATCTTAGCGGATCAGATACGCAGTATTTT. This chain uses TRBV20-1 with TRBJ2-3, with a possible D match to TRBD2 (6 bases). The CDR3 is 14 amino acids. CDR1 and CDR2 from the germline V gene are DFQATT and SNEGSKA (reference sequence). With 0 bases removed from V and 4 bases from J, the gap between germline ends came to 11 bases.

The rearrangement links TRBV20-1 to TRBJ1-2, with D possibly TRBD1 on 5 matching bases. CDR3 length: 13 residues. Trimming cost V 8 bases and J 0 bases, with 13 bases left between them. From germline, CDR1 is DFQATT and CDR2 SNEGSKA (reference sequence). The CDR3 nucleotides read TGCAGTACGCCCCGGGGCCCTAACTATGGCTACACCTTC. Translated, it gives CSTPRGPNYGYTF.

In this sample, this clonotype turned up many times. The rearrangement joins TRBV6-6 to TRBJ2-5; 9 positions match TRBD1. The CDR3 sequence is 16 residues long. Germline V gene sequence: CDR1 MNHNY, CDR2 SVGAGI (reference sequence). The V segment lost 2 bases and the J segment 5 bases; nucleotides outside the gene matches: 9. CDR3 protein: CASSYRRTGEIETQYF. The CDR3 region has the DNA TGTGCCAGCAGTTACCGACGGACAGGGGAAATTGAGACCCAGTACTTC.

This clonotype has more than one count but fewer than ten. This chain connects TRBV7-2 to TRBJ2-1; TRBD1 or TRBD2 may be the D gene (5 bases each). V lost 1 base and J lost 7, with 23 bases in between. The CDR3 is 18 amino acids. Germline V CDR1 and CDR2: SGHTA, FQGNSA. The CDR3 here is CASSLGPSRGLEGNEQFF. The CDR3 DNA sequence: TGTGCCAGCAGCTTAGGCCCCAGCCGGGGCTTAGAGGGAAATGAGCAGTTCTTC.